These T cell receptor beta chains were read from a single sample in a study of shared clonotypes between healthy human individuals. Repertoires were generated with immunoSEQ multiplex PCR, while TCRdb's copy carries only in-frame clones and drops some. The sample yields fewer than 400,000 clones, approximately 79% seen once. The sample was memory CD4+ T cells sorted from blood. Receptors originate from a man between 25 and 39 years old in good health. Both conserved end residues are part of each CDR3. Each record gives: D gene, J gene, V gene, clone size, CDR3 DNA, CDR3 protein. D genes are given only for firm matches. The size field is filled for only some rows; it gives once, few, many or a size class.

d_gene: NA; j_gene: TRBJ1-2; v_gene: TRBV19; abundance: NA; CDR3nt: TGTGCCAGTAGTACCAACAGGGTTGGCTACACCTTC; CDR3aa: CASSTNRVGYTF
d_gene: NA; j_gene: TRBJ2-1; v_gene: TRBV4-3; abundance: NA; CDR3nt: TGCGCCAGCAGCCAAGATAGGAACCCGGGGAGGTCCTACAATGAGCAGTTCTTC; CDR3aa: CASSQDRNPGRSYNEQFF
d_gene: TRBD1; j_gene: TRBJ2-7; v_gene: TRBV5-1; abundance: NA; CDR3nt: TGCGCCAGCAGCTTGGCCGGGACAGGCCGACCAGGAAACTACGAGCAGTACTTC; CDR3aa: CASSLAGTGRPGNYEQYF
d_gene: NA; j_gene: TRBJ1-3; v_gene: TRBV28; abundance: NA; CDR3nt: TGTGCCAGCAGTTTTCATGGAACTCCTCACTCTGGAAACACCATATATTTT; CDR3aa: CASSFHGTPHSGNTIYF
d_gene: TRBD1; j_gene: TRBJ1-1; v_gene: TRBV7-6; abundance: NA; CDR3nt: TGTGCCAGCAGCTTGACAGGGCGCACTGAAGCTTTCTTT; CDR3aa: CASSLTGRTEAFF
d_gene: NA; j_gene: TRBJ2-7; v_gene: TRBV5-6; abundance: NA; CDR3nt: TGTGCCAGCAGCCCTCGCCAAAGACGCGAGCAGTACTTC; CDR3aa: CASSPRQRREQYF
d_gene: TRBD1; j_gene: TRBJ1-1; v_gene: TRBV5-1; abundance: once; CDR3nt: TGCGCCAGCAGCCCAGTCCCGGGACAGGGTTCCAGCACTGAAGCTTTCTTT; CDR3aa: CASSPVPGQGSSTEAFF
d_gene: NA; j_gene: TRBJ1-2; v_gene: TRBV28; abundance: NA; CDR3nt: TGTGCCAGCAGTTTAAGTCCTGACTATGGCTACACCTTC; CDR3aa: CASSLSPDYGYTF
d_gene: TRBD2; j_gene: TRBJ2-1; v_gene: TRBV7-2; abundance: many; CDR3nt: TGTGCCAGCAGCACATCTAGCGGGAGGAGGAATGAGCAGTTCTTC; CDR3aa: CASSTSSGRRNEQFF
d_gene: TRBD1; j_gene: TRBJ2-7; v_gene: TRBV2; abundance: NA; CDR3nt: TGTGCCAGCAAGGGGGACAGATACTCAATCGCCTACGAGCAGTACTTC; CDR3aa: CASKGDRYSIAYEQYF